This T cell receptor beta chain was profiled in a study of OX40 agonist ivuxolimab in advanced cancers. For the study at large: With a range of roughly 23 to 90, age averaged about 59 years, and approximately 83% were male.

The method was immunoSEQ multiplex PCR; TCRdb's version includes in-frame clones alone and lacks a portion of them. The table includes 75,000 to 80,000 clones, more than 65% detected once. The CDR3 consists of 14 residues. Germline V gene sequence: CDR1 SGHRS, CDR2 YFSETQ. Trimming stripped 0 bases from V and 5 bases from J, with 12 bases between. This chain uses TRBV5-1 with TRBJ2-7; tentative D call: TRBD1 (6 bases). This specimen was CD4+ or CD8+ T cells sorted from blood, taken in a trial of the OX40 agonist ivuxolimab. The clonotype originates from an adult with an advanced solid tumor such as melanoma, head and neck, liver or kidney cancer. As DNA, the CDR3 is TGCGCCAGCAGCTTGGCAGGGGTATTTGACGAGCAGTACTTC. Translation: CASSLAGVFDEQYF.